Below, one T cell receptor beta chain is given with its context. These data are taken from a study of blood T cell repertoires in COVID-19. Germline loops: CDR1 SGHVS, CDR2 FNYEAQ. This CDR3 region has 14 residues. Trimming shortened V by 5 bases and J by 9 bases, and 17 bases separated the two germline ends. In the authors' workflow: Reference gene primer amplification gave estimated nucleated cell counts. Clones were read by immunoSEQ multiplex PCR, and TCRdb kept only the in-frame ones, dropping some. V, J and clone size were drawn from that table, and D and trimming were deduced from the DNA. The table lists 250,000 to 350,000 clones, 84% of them singletons.

The V gene is TRBV7-6, the J gene TRBJ2-1; D is possibly TRBD2 (5 bases). The TCR sequence derives from an older person with COVID-19, enrolled during active disease. Sequenced sample: peripheral blood. This chain's CDR3 is CASSLGEGVAEQFF. The CDR3 DNA sequence: TGTGCCAGCAGCCTGGGTGAGGGAGTCGCTGAGCAGTTCTTC.